This T cell receptor (beta chain) was retrieved from a study of blood T cell repertoires in COVID-19. Original processing notes: Scientists estimated how many nucleated cells there were by amplifying reference gene primers. Sequencing used immunoSEQ multiplex PCR; TCRdb keeps in-frame clones, though not all of them. The DNA gave D and trimming, while V, J and clone size come from that table. The table includes some 150,000 clones, more than 75% detected once. The germline V gene has CDR1 MNHEY and CDR2 SVGEGT. The length of the CDR3 is 16 residues. Trimming removed 2 bases at V and 1 base at J, with 12 bases between.

The chain carries TRBV6-2 or TRBV6-3 and TRBJ1-5; no clear D. This sequence originates from a woman aged 45-65 years with acute or convalescent COVID-19. Sequences were obtained from peripheral blood. The CDR3 coding sequence is TGTGCCAGCAGTTACCCCGCGCGTGAAAGCAATCAGCCCCAGCATTTT. Translating gives CASSYPARESNQPQHF.